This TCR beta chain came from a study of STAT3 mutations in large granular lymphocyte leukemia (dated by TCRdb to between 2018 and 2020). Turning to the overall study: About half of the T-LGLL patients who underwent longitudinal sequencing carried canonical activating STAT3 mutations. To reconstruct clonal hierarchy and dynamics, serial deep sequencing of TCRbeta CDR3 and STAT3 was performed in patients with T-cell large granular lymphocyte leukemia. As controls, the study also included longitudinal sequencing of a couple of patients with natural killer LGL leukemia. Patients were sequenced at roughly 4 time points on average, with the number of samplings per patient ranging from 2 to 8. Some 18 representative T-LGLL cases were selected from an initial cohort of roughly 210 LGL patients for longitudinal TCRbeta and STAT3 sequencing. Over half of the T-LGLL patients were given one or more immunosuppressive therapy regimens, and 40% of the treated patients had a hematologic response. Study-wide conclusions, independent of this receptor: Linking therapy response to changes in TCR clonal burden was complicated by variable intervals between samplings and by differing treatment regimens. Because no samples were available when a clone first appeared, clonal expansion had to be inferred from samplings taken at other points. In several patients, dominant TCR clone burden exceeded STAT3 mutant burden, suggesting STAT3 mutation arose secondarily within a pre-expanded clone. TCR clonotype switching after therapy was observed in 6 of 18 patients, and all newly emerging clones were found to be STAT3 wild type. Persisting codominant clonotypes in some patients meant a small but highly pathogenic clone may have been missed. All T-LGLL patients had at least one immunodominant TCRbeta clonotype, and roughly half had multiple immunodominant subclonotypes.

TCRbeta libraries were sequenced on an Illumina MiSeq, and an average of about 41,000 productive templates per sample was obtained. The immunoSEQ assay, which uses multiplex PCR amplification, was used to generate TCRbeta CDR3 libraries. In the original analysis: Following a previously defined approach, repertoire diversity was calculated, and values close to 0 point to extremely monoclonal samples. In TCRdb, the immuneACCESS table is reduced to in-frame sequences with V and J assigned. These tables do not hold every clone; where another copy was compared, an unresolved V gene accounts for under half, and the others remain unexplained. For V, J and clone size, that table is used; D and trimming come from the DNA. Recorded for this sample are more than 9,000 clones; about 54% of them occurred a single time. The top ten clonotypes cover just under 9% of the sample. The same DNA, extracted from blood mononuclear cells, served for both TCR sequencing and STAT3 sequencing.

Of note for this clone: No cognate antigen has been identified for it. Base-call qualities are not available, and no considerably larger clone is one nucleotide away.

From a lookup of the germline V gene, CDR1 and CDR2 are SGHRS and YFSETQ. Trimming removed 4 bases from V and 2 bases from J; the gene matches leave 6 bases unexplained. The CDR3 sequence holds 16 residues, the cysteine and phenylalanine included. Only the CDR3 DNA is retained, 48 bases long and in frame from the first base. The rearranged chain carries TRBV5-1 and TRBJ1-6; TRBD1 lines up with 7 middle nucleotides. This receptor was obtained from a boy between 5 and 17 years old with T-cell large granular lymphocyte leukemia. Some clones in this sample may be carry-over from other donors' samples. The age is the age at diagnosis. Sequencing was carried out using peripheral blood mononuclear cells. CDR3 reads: CASSQGQWTYNSPLHF. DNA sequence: TGCGCCAGCAGCCAGGGACAGTGGACCTATAATTCACCCCTCCACTTT.